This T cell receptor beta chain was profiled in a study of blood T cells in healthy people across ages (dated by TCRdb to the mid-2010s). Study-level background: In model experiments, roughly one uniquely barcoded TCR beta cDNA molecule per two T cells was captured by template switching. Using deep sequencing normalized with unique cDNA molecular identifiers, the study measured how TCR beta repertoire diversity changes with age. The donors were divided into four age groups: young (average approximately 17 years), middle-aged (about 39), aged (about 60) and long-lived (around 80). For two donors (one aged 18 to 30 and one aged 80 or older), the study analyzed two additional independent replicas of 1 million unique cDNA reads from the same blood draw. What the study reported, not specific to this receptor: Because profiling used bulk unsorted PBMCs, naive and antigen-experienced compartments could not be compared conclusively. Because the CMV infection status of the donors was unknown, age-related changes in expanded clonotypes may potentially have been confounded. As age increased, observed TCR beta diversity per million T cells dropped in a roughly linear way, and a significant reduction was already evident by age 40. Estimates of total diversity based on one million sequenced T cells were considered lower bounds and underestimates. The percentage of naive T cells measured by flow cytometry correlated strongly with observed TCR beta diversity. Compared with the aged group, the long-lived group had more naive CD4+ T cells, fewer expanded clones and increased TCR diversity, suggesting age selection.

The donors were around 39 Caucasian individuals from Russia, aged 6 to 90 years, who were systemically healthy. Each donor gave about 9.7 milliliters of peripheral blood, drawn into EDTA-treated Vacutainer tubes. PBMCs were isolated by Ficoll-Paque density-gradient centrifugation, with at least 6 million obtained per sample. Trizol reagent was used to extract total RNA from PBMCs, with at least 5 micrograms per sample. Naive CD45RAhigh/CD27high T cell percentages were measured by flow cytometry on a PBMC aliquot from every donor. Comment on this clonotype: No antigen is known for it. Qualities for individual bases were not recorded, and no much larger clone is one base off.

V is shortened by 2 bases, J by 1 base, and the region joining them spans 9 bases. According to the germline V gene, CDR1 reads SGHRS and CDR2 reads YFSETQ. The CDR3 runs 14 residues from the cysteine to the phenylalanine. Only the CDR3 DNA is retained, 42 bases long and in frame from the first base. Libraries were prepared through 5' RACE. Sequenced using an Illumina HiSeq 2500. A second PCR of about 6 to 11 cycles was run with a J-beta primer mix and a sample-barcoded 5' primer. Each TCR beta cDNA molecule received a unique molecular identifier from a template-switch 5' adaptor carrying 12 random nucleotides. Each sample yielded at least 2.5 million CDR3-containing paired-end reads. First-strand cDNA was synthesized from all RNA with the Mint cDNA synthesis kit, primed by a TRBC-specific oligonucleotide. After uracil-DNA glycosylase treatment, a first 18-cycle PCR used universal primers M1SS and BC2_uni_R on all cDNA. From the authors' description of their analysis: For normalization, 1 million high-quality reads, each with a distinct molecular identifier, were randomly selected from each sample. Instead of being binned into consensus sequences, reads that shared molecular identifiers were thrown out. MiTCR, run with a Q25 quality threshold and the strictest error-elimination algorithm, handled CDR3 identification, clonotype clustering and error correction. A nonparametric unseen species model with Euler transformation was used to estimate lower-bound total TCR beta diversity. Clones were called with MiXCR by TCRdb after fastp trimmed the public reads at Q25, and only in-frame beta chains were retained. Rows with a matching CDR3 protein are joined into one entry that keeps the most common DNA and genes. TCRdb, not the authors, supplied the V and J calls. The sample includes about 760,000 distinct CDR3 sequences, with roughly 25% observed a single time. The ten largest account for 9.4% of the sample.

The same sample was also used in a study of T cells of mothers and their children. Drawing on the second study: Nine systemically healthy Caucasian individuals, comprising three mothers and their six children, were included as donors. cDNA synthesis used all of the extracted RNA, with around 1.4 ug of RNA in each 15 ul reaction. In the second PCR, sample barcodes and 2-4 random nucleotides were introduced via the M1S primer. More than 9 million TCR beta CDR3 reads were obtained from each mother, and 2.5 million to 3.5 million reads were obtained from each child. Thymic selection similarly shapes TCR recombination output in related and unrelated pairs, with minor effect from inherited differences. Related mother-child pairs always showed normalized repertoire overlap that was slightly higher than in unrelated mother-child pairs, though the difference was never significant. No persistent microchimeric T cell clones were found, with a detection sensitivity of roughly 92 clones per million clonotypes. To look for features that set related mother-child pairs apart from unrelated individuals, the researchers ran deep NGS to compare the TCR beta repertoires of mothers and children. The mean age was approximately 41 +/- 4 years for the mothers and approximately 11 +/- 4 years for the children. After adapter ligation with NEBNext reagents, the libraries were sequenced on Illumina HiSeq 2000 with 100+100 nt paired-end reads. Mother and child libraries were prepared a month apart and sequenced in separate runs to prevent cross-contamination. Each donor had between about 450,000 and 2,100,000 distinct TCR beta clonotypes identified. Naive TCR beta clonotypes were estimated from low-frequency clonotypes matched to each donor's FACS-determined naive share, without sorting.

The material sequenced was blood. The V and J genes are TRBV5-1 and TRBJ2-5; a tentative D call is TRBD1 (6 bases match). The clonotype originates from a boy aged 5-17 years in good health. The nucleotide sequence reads TGCGCCAGCAGCTTTGGGGACACCCAAGAGACCCAGTACTTC. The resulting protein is CASSFGDTQETQYF.